In this sample, the clone carrying this T cell receptor beta chain turned up a few times. This sample is drawn from a study of blood T cell repertoires in COVID-19. Profiling relied on immunoSEQ multiplex PCR, and the TCRdb table lists in-frame clones only, not all of them. The sample records 73,000 or so clones, roughly four fifths being singletons. Germline V gene sequence: CDR1 ENHRY, CDR2 SYGVKD. CDR3 length: 13 residues. V dropped 4 bases and J dropped 3 bases, with 6 bases sitting between them. Sequenced: peripheral blood. The source is a woman aged 55-75 years with acute or convalescent COVID-19. The chain has TRBV10-3 and TRBJ1-4; D unresolved. Here the CDR3 reads CAISVQPNEKLFF. The DNA for the CDR3 is TGTGCCATCAGTGTACAACCTAATGAAAAACTGTTTTTT.